This TCR beta chain was captured by sequencing in a study of patients and donors after allogeneic stem cell transplantation. CDR3 length: 16 residues. V gave up 3 bases and J gave up 4 bases, with 19 bases separating them. Per the germline V gene, CDR1 is SGHRS and CDR2 is YFSETQ. This clonotype was seen many times. TCRdb re-derived calls from the RT-PCR reads in MiXCR, one entry per CDR3 protein. The sample yields 150,000 to 200,000 distinct CDR3 sequences, roughly 30% seen once. The source is a human donor who was either an allogeneic HSCT recipient or a stem cell or donor lymphocyte infusion donor (not recorded which). It is not recorded whose cells these are; they may come from a transplant donor. Sequences were obtained from blood, either unsorted or a sorted T cell fraction (not recorded which). The chain joins TRBV5-1 to TRBJ1-2; D possibly corresponds to TRBD1 (6 bases). The CDR3 coding sequence is TGCGCCAGCAGCTCCCCAGGACTTGCAGGGGCCTATGGCTACACCTTC. Translated: CASSSPGLAGAYGYTF.